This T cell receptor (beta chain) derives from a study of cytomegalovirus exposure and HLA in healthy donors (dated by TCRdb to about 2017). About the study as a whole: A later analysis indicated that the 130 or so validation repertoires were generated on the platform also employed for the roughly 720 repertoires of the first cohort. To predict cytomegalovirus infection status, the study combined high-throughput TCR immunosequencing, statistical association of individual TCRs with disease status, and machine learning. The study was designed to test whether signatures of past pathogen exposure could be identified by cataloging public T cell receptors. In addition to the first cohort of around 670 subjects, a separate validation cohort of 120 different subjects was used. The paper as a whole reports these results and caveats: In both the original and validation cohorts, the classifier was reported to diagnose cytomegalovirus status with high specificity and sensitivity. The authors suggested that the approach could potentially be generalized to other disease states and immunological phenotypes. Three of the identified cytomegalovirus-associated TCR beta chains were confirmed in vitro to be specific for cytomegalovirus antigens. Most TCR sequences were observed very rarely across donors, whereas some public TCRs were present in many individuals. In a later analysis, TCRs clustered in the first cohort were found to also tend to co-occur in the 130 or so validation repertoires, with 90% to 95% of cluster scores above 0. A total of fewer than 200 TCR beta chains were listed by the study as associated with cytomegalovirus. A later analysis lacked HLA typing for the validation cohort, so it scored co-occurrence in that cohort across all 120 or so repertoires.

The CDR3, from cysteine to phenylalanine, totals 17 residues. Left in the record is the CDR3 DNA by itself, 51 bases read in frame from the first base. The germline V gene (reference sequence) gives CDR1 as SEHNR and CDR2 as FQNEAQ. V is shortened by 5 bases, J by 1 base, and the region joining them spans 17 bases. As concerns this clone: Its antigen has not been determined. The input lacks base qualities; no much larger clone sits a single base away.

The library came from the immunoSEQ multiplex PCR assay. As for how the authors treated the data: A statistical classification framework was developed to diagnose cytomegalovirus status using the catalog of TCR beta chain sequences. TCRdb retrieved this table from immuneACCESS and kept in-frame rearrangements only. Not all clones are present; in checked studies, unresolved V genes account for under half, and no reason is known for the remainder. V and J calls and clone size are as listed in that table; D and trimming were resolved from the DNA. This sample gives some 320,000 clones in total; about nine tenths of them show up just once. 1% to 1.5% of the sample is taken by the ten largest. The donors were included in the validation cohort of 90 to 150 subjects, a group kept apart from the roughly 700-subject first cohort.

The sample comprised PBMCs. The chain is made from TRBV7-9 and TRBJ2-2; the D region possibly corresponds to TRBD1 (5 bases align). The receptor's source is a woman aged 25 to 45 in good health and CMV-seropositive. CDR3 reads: CASSGVGGALNTGELFF. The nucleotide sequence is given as TGTGCCAGCAGCGGGGTCGGTGGGGCCCTGAACACCGGGGAGCTGTTTTTT.